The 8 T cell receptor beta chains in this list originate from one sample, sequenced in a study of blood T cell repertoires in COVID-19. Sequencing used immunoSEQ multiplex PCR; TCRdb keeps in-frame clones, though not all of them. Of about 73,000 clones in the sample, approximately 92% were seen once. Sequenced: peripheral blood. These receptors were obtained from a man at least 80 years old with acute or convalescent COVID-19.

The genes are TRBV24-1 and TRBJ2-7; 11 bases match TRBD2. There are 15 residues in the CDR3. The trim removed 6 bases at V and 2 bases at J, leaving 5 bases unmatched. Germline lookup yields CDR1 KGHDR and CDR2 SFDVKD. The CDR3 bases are TGTGCCACCAGTCACGGGACTAGCGGTGCCTACGAGCAGTACTTC. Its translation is CATSHGTSGAYEQYF.

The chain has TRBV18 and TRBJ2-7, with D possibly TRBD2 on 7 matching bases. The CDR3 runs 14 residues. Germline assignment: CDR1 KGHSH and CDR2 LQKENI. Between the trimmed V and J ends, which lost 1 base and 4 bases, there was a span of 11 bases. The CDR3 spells CASSPRGGGYEQYF. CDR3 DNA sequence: TGTGCCAGCTCACCACGGGGAGGGGGGTACGAGCAGTACTTC.

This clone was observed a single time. The CDR3 DNA sequence: TGTGCCAGCAGCGCCGGGACAGGGAGAGAAAAACTGTTTTTT. Its translation is CASSAGTGREKLFF. V and J are TRBV3-1 (or the pseudogene TRBV3-2) and TRBJ1-4, with 9 bases matching TRBD1. CDR1 and CDR2 (germline): LGHDT, YNNKEL (reference sequence). After removal of 5 bases from V and 8 bases from J, the junction contained 6 bases not matched to a gene. The CDR3 contains 14 residues.

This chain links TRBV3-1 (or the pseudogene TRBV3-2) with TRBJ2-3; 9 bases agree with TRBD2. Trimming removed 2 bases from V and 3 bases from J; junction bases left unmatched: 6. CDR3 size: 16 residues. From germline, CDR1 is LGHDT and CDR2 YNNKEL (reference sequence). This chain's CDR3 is CASSQQAGGPTDTQYF. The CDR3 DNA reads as TGTGCCAGCAGCCAACAGGCGGGGGGGCCAACAGATACGCAGTATTTT.

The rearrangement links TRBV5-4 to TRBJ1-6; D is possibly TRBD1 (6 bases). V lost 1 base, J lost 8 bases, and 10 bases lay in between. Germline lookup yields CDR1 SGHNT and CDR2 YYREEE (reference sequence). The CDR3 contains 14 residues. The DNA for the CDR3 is TGTGCCAGCAGCTTGCAGGGGTTAGATTCACCCCTCCACTTT. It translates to CASSLQGLDSPLHF.

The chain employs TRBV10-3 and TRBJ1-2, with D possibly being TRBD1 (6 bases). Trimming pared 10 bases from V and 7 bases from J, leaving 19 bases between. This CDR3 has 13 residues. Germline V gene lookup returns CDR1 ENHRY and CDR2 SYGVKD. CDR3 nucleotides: TGTGCCACGACCAAGGGGGGGGCGGTTGGCTACACCTTC. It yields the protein CATTKGGAVGYTF.

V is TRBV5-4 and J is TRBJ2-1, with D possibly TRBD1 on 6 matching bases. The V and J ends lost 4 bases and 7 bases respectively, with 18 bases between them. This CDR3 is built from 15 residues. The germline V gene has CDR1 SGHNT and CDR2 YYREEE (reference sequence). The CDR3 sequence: CASSPDQGFWNEQFF. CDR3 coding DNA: TGTGCCAGCAGCCCAGACCAGGGGTTTTGGAATGAGCAGTTCTTC.

The DNA for the CDR3 is TGTGCCATCAGTGGAAATAGTCTCAACAATGAGCAGTTCTTC. Residues: CAISGNSLNNEQFF. The chain recombines TRBV10-3 with TRBJ2-1; no definite D call. V was pared by 4 bases and J by 5 bases, with 12 bases between. Germline CDR1 and CDR2: ENHRY and SYGVKD. The CDR3 contains 14 residues.